Below, 13 T cell receptor beta chains from the same sample are listed, as sequenced in a study of blood T cell repertoires in COVID-19. Generated by immunoSEQ multiplex PCR, the TCRdb table keeps only in-frame clones and is missing some. The data hold 200,000 to 250,000 clones, with 84% observed a single time. Source material: peripheral blood. The receptor source for this set is a man aged 30 to 45 with active or convalescent COVID-19.

The chain uses TRBV25-1 and TRBJ2-3; D gene ambiguous. This CDR3 spans 10 amino acids. V was trimmed by 9 bases and J by 4 bases, leaving 5 bases between them. CDR1 MGHDK and CDR2 SYGVNS come from the germline V gene. For the CDR3, the DNA is TGTGCCAGTTTCTCAGATACGCAGTATTTT. As protein: CASFSDTQYF.

This sequence joins TRBV3-1 (or the pseudogene TRBV3-2) and TRBJ2-5; TRBD1 aligns across 7 bases. Looked up from germline, CDR1 is LGHDT and CDR2 is YNNKEL (reference sequence). The CDR3 covers 13 residues. The ends lost 6 bases at V and 5 bases at J; junction bases unmatched: 6. The CDR3 sequence: CASRQTGEETQYF. CDR3 coding DNA: TGTGCCAGCAGGCAAACAGGGGAGGAGACCCAGTACTTC.

This chain connects TRBV5-4 to TRBJ2-1; TRBD2 matches 9 bases. Germline values: CDR1 SGHNT, CDR2 YYREEE (reference sequence). There are 15 residues in the CDR3. Trimming cost V 7 bases and J 0 bases; bases outside gene matches: 5. CDR3 DNA sequence: TGTGCCAGCCCAAGCGGGGGGAGCTCCTACAATGAGCAGTTCTTC. Residues: CASPSGGSSYNEQFF.

The J gene is TRBJ1-1, the V gene TRBV2, with D perhaps matching TRBD1 (5 bases). Germline V gives CDR1 SNHLY, CDR2 FYNNEI. The CDR3 totals 14 residues. The V and J ends lost 4 bases and 1 base respectively, with 10 bases between them. CDR3: CASSGWGGNTEAFF. The CDR3 DNA follows: TGTGCCAGCAGTGGATGGGGGGGGAACACTGAAGCTTTCTTT.

This chain joins TRBV6-2 or TRBV6-3 and TRBJ2-1; 7 bases are a match to TRBD1. With 4 bases clipped from V and 1 base from J, the junction kept 13 bases outside the gene matches. Germline lookup yields CDR1 MNHEY and CDR2 SVGEGT. The CDR3 has 18 amino acids. This CDR3 is CASSLKGAQSVSYNEQFF. Here the CDR3 DNA reads TGTGCCAGCAGTTTAAAGGGGGCGCAGAGCGTATCCTACAATGAGCAGTTCTTC.

The J gene is TRBJ2-1, the V gene TRBV9; 7 nucleotides match TRBD1. Trimming removed 0 bases from V and 6 bases from J; junction bases left unmatched: 6. The CDR3 sequence is 15 residues long. Germline CDR1 is SGDLS and CDR2 is YYNGEE. The CDR3 loop is CASSVGGQTFNEQFF. The DNA of the CDR3 is TGTGCCAGCAGCGTAGGGGGACAGACTTTCAATGAGCAGTTCTTC.

The chain carries TRBV9 and TRBJ2-7; possibly TRBD2 for D (7 bases). V shed 0 bases and J shed 6 bases, with 13 bases lying between them. The CDR3 covers 14 residues. In germline, CDR1 is SGDLS, CDR2 YYNGEE. The CDR3 sequence is CASSVDGGGSEQYF. The CDR3 DNA is TGTGCCAGCAGCGTAGATGGGGGGGGCTCCGAGCAGTACTTC.

This chain connects TRBV5-8 to TRBJ1-5, with 8 bases matching TRBD1. The length of the CDR3 is 14 residues. Germline CDR1 is SGHTS and CDR2 is YDEGEE. The V gene end was trimmed by 0 bases and the J gene end by 5 bases; junction bases not matched to a gene: 1. The CDR3 DNA reads as TGTGCCAGCAGCTTGGGACAGGGGTATCAGCCCCAGCATTTT. Its translation: CASSLGQGYQPQHF. The whole variable domain, remainder taken from reference TRBV5-8 and TRBJ1-5, is EAGVTQSPTHLIKTRGQQATLRCSPISGHTSVYWYQQALGLGLQFLLWYDEGEERNRGNFPPRFSGRQFPNYSSELNVNALELEDSALYLCASSLGQGYQPQHFGDGTRLSIL.

This sequence joins TRBV11-2 and TRBJ1-1, with 7 bases that match TRBD1. J lost 4 bases, V lost 0 bases, and 5 bases had no gene match. This CDR3 contains 15 residues. CDR1 and CDR2 from the germline V gene are SGHAT and FQNNGV. The CDR3 nucleotides are TGTGCCAGCAGCTTAGATTGGGGACAGACCACTGAAGCTTTCTTT. Translated: CASSLDWGQTTEAFF.

This chain joins TRBV3-1 (or the pseudogene TRBV3-2) and TRBJ1-6; possibly TRBD1 for D (5 bases). The length of the CDR3 is 15 residues. Germline V CDR1 and CDR2: LGHDT, YNNKEL (reference sequence). V was trimmed by 3 bases and J by 6 bases, leaving 12 bases between them. This CDR3 reads CASSHNSGFNSPLHF. Here the CDR3 DNA reads TGTGCCAGCAGCCATAATTCAGGGTTTAATTCACCCCTCCACTTT.

This chain joins TRBV5-1 and TRBJ1-4, with a tentative D call TRBD1 (5 bases). Trimming took 5 bases from V and 7 from J, leaving 12 bases between them. Germline loops: CDR1 SGHRS, CDR2 YFSETQ. CDR3 size: 13 residues. CDR3 region: CASSLTVGEKLFF. DNA of the CDR3: TGCGCCAGCAGTCTGACAGTGGGTGAAAAACTGTTTTTT.

The genes are TRBV4-3 and TRBJ2-3; TRBD2 aligns across 11 bases. The CDR3 contains 16 residues. CDR1 is LGHNA, CDR2 YSLEER, per germline. V trimming: 3 bases; J trimming: 4 bases; junction bases outside the gene matches: 6. The CDR3 DNA is TGCGCCAGCAGCCAGGACCTAGCGGGAGGATCAGATACGCAGTATTTT. This encodes CASSQDLAGGSDTQYF.

V usage is TRBV6-2 or TRBV6-3 and J usage is TRBJ2-7, with D uncertain. The CDR3 has 15 amino acids. Germline assignment: CDR1 MNHEY and CDR2 SVGEGT. V dropped 4 bases and J dropped 3 bases, with 16 bases sitting between them. The CDR3 nucleotides read TGTGCCAGCAGTTCCTCTACTACACGTATCTACGAGCAGTACTTC. It is translated as CASSSSTTRIYEQYF.